The 26 T cell receptor beta chains below were found in one sample sequenced in a study of blood T cell repertoires in COVID-19 (dated by TCRdb to between 2020 and 2021). The library was obtained by the immunoSEQ multiplex PCR assay. In its TCRdb copy, this immuneACCESS table keeps in-frame sequences only and misses some clones. Where compared with another copy, unresolved V genes explain less than half of these, and the others have no known cause. Here the sample has about 22,000 clones; about 92% occur a single time. Jointly, the top ten make up 2.7% of the sample. Sequenced: peripheral blood. The receptors were gathered from a man in his 70s with acute or convalescent COVID-19.

In DNA form, the CDR3 reads TGTGCCAGCAGTTTTCCGGGTTATAATTCACCCCTCCACTTT. It specifies CASSFPGYNSPLHF. The chain has TRBV27 and TRBJ1-6; D call uncertain. The germline CDR1 and CDR2 sequences are MNHEY and SMNVEV (reference sequence). CDR3 length: 14 residues. V lost 3 bases, J lost 4 bases, and 7 bases lay in between.

This sequence joins TRBV21-1 and TRBJ1-4; TRBD1 reflects the table's D call only, with no check against the DNA. TRBV21-1 constitutes a pseudogene. This CDR3 is built from 15 residues. CDR3 amino acids: CASHDRVPTNEKLFF. Here the CDR3 DNA reads TGTGCCAGCCATGACAGGGTTCCAACTAATGAAAAACTGTTTTTT.

The V call is TRBV7-9, the J call TRBJ1-5, with 8 bases lining up with TRBD1. Germline CDR1 reads SEHNR; CDR2 reads FQNEAQ (reference sequence). Trimming cost V 4 bases and J 5 bases; bases outside gene matches: 7. CDR3 length equals 15 residues. The CDR3 protein is CASSSDRGWDQPQHF. Written as DNA, the CDR3 is TGTGCCAGCAGCTCCGACAGGGGATGGGATCAGCCCCAGCATTTT. Full variable domain (missing parts from reference TRBV7-9 and TRBJ1-5): DTGVSQNPRHKITKRGQNVTFRCDPISEHNRLYWYRQTLGQGPEFLTYFQNEAQLEKSRLLSDRFSAERPKGSFSTLEIQRTEQGDSAMYLCASSSDRGWDQPQHFGDGTRLSIL.

V and J are TRBV18 and TRBJ1-2; 9 bases line up with TRBD1. Germline values: CDR1 KGHSH, CDR2 LQKENI. CDR3 length equals 14 residues. Trimming removed 6 bases from V and 8 bases from J; junction bases left unmatched: 10. CDR3 nucleotide sequence: TGTGCCAGCTCCCCTATGGGACAGGGTGGAGGCTACACCTTC. Protein: CASSPMGQGGGYTF.

The gene calls are TRBV2 and TRBJ1-1; a possible D gene is TRBD1 (6 bases). Germline loops: CDR1 SNHLY, CDR2 FYNNEI. This CDR3 has 13 residues. Trimming cost V 4 bases and J 1 base, with 7 bases left between them. The CDR3 nucleotides read TGTGCCAGCAGTGCGACAGGGAACACTGAAGCTTTCTTT. Protein sequence: CASSATGNTEAFF.

The V call is TRBV15, the J call TRBJ1-2; TRBD1 might be the D (5 bases). The CDR3 length is 15 residues. V lost 0 bases and J 4 bases, leaving 12 bases between the germline ends. Germline values: CDR1 LNHNV, CDR2 YYDKDF (reference sequence). CDR3 DNA: TGTGCCACCAGCAGAGATCGGACACTCGGCTATGGCTACACCTTC. Protein product: CATSRDRTLGYGYTF.

The gene calls are TRBV14 and TRBJ1-1; D unclear. The CDR3 spans 16 residues. V gave up 1 base and J gave up 0 bases, with 12 bases separating them. Germline loops: CDR1 SGHDN, CDR2 FVKESK. This CDR3 is CASSQGRKNLNTEAFF. The CDR3 DNA reads as TGTGCCAGCAGCCAAGGGAGGAAGAACTTGAACACTGAAGCTTTCTTT.

The CDR3 sequence is CASTDQGLNSPLHF. The CDR3 DNA reads TGTGCCAGCACCGATCAGGGACTTAATTCACCCCTCCACTTT. The V call is TRBV5-4, the J call TRBJ1-6; maybe TRBD1 (5 bases). CDR3 length: 14 residues. Germline V gives CDR1 SGHNT, CDR2 YYREEE (reference sequence). The germline V and J ends were trimmed by 6 bases and 6 bases, with 13 bases remaining between them.

CDR3 nucleotides: TGTGCCAGCAGCTTCGGGACAGGGGCTTACGAGCAGTACTTC. It yields the protein CASSFGTGAYEQYF. The V call is TRBV11-2, the J call TRBJ2-7, with 10 positions matching TRBD1. The CDR3 covers 14 residues. Germline assignment: CDR1 SGHAT and CDR2 FQNNGV. With V trimmed by 3 bases and J by 4 bases, 3 bases remained unmatched.

CDR3 sequence (DNA): TGTGCCAGCAGTTTGGGACTAGCCGCCTATAGAGATACGCAGTATTTT. Its translation: CASSLGLAAYRDTQYF. V and J are TRBV27 and TRBJ2-3; TRBD2 agrees at 9 bases. CDR1 is MNHEY and CDR2 is SMNVEV in the germline V gene (reference sequence). V lost 3 bases to trimming and J lost 5 bases; unmatched junction nucleotides: 9. The CDR3 sequence is 16 residues long.

The chain links TRBV10-2 to TRBJ2-3; TRBD2 agrees at 12 bases. CDR3 length: 18 residues. V dropped 6 bases and J dropped 6; count of bases not matched to a gene: 16. Germline V gene data show CDR1 as WSHSY and CDR2 as SAAADI. This CDR3 reads CASREGLAGGPGADTQYF. The CDR3 nucleotides are TGCGCCAGCAGGGAAGGGCTAGCGGGGGGGCCAGGGGCGGATACGCAGTATTTT.

The chain joins TRBV7-2 to TRBJ2-7; a weak D match, TRBD2 (6 bases). This CDR3 comprises 13 residues. The germline gives CDR1 SGHTA, CDR2 FQGNSA. Trimming pared 4 bases from V and 2 bases from J, leaving 9 bases between. The CDR3 loop is CASSSSATYEQYF. CDR3 bases: TGTGCCAGCAGCTCTAGCGCCACCTACGAGCAGTACTTC.

The V call is TRBV28, the J call TRBJ2-3; D may be TRBD2 (6 bases). This CDR3 contains 15 residues. Trimming removed 7 bases from V and 9 bases from J, with 23 bases in between. Germline CDR1 reads MDHEN; CDR2 reads SYDVKM. Here the CDR3 DNA reads TGTGCCAGCACTAGGAGGGGCTACCCGCCTTTGACGCAGTATTTT. Translation: CASTRRGYPPLTQYF.

The chain joins TRBV28 to TRBJ1-2; 7 positions agree with TRBD1. Trimming cost V 10 bases and J 0 bases; bases outside gene matches: 8. CDR3 size: 14 residues. Germline V gene lookup returns CDR1 MDHEN and CDR2 SYDVKM. Here the CDR3 reads CATLKGTANYGYTF. The CDR3 DNA follows: TGTGCCACACTAAAGGGGACAGCTAACTATGGCTACACCTTC.

The chain has TRBV5-1 and TRBJ1-1, with TRBD1 matching over 7 bases. V was pared by 1 base and J by 1 base, with 4 bases of the junction left unmatched. In germline, CDR1 is SGHRS, CDR2 YFSETQ. The CDR3 covers 15 residues. In DNA, the CDR3 is TGCGCCAGCAGCTTGCGACAGGGAGGGAACACTGAAGCTTTCTTT. It yields the protein CASSLRQGGNTEAFF. The whole variable domain, filled in from reference TRBV5-1 and TRBJ1-1, reads KAGVTQTPRYLIKTRGQQVTLSCSPISGHRSVSWYQQTPGQGLQFLFEYFSETQRNKGNFPGRFSGRQFSNSRSEMNVSTLELGDSALYLCASSLRQGGNTEAFFGQGTRLTVV.

The chain recombines TRBV5-5 with TRBJ1-3; 10 nucleotides match TRBD1. The CDR3 sequence is 16 residues long. The V gene's germline CDR1 is SGHKS and CDR2 YYEKEE (reference sequence). With V trimmed by 4 bases and J by 0 bases, 4 bases remained unmatched. The CDR3 is CASSPGQGFSGNTIYF. CDR3 nucleotide sequence: TGTGCCAGCAGCCCGGGACAGGGGTTCTCTGGAAACACCATATATTTT.

This sequence joins TRBV24-1 and TRBJ2-1; 15 nucleotides agree with TRBD2. V lost 10 bases, J lost 0 bases, and 6 bases stayed unmatched. This CDR3 is 17 amino acids long. From germline, CDR1 is KGHDR and CDR2 SFDVKD. The CDR3 bases are TGTGCCACTTCAGGACTAGCGGGGGGGCACTCCTACAATGAGCAGTTCTTC. This encodes CATSGLAGGHSYNEQFF.

The chain joins TRBV5-1 to TRBJ2-1; a weak D match, TRBD2 (6 bases). Germline V gene data show CDR1 as SGHRS and CDR2 as YFSETQ. V lost 7 bases and J lost 4, with 21 bases in between. The CDR3 runs to 16 residues. The CDR3 DNA reads TGCGCCAGCGGGCAGAGACTAGAGTGGGGATACAATGAGCAGTTCTTC. It yields the protein CASGQRLEWGYNEQFF. The full variable domain, rest sourced from reference TRBV5-1 and TRBJ2-1, is KAGVTQTPRYLIKTRGQQVTLSCSPISGHRSVSWYQQTPGQGLQFLFEYFSETQRNKGNFPGRFSGRQFSNSRSEMNVSTLELGDSALYLCASGQRLEWGYNEQFFGPGTRLTVL.

This chain joins TRBV6-2 or TRBV6-3 and TRBJ2-2, with a tentative D call TRBD1 (6 bases). The germline gives CDR1 MNHEY, CDR2 SVGEGT. V gave up 5 bases and J gave up 4 bases, with 14 bases separating them. The CDR3 is 15 amino acids. In DNA form, the CDR3 reads TGTGCCAGCAGTGATGACAGGAAACGCACCGGGGAGCTGTTTTTT. Translation gives CASSDDRKRTGELFF.

The chain uses TRBV5-6 and TRBJ2-5; 10 nucleotides line up with TRBD1. The CDR3 is made up of 15 amino acids. The V and J ends lost 4 bases and 5 bases, in that order; junction bases with no gene match: 8. CDR1 and CDR2 (germline): SGHDT, YYEEEE. In DNA form, the CDR3 reads TGTGCCAGCAGCGGGGTGACAGGGGGCTGGGAGACCCAGTACTTC. Protein: CASSGVTGGWETQYF.

The V call is TRBV6-2 or TRBV6-3, the J call TRBJ2-3; 9 positions agree with TRBD2. Germline CDR1 reads MNHEY; CDR2 reads SVGEGT. The CDR3 totals 16 residues. With 1 base clipped from V and 4 bases from J, the junction kept 6 bases outside the gene matches. The CDR3 protein is CASSYYRTSVPDTQYF. In DNA form, the CDR3 reads TGTGCCAGCAGTTACTACCGGACTAGCGTCCCAGATACGCAGTATTTT.

This clone was observed a few times. The chain combines TRBV28 with TRBJ1-6; 7 bases agree with TRBD1. The CDR3 has 16 amino acids. From germline, CDR1 is MDHEN and CDR2 SYDVKM. Germline trimming cut 4 bases from V and 7 bases from J; bases unmatched to any gene: 10. The CDR3 coding sequence is TGTGCCAGCAGTTCACAAGGACAGGATAAAAATTCACCCCTCCACTTT. It codes for CASSSQGQDKNSPLHF.

In DNA, the CDR3 is TGCAGCGTTGTGGTACGGTCTAGCTCTGGAAACACCATATATTTT. Its translation: CSVVVRSSSGNTIYF. The rearrangement links TRBV29-1 to TRBJ1-3; D not certain. The length of the CDR3 is 15 residues. Germline lookup yields CDR1 SQVTM and CDR2 ANQGSEA. The V and J ends lost 4 bases and 0 bases respectively, with 13 bases between them.

The genes are TRBV20-1 and TRBJ2-7, with D possibly being TRBD2 (5 bases). This CDR3 is 11 amino acids long. V shed 6 bases and J shed 7 bases, with 13 bases lying between them. CDR1 is DFQATT, CDR2 SNEGSKA, per germline (reference sequence). CDR3 sequence: CSALRGGEQYF. The CDR3 nucleotides are TGCAGTGCCCTGAGAGGAGGAGAGCAGTACTTC.

The chain carries TRBV5-4 and TRBJ2-7; 7 bases fit TRBD1. The CDR3 is 13 amino acids. V gave up 1 base and J gave up 8 bases; unmatched junction bases: 6. Per the germline V gene, CDR1 is SGHNT and CDR2 is YYREEE (reference sequence). CDR3 DNA sequence: TGTGCCAGCAGCTTGAGAGAAGGGGGCCAGCAGTACTTC. It yields the protein CASSLREGGQQYF.

The genes are TRBV27 and TRBJ1-5; the match to TRBD1 covers 8 bases. The CDR3 covers 15 residues. Trimming removed 6 bases from V and 2 bases from J; junction bases left unmatched: 6. CDR1 is MNHEY and CDR2 is SMNVEV in the germline V gene (reference sequence). The CDR3 loop reads CASSPAGQGNQPQHF. CDR3 nucleotide sequence: TGTGCCAGCAGCCCAGCGGGACAGGGCAATCAGCCCCAGCATTTT.